This TCR beta chain was obtained from a study of blood T cell repertoires in COVID-19. Whole-study context: The study drew acute and convalescent COVID-19 samples from the United States, Italy and Spain. In each case, the material was cDNA or gDNA derived from T cells, B-cell-depleted T cells, or PBMCs.

The CDR3 runs 17 residues. V was shortened by 5 bases and J by 0 bases, with 19 bases between the two germline ends. Germline CDR1 is LNHDA and CDR2 is SQIVND (reference sequence). As originally analysed: Reference gene primer amplification gave nucleated cell count estimates. Measured with immunoSEQ multiplex PCR; TCRdb has only the in-frame clones, and not every one. V, J and clone size are those of that table, while D and trimming were read from the DNA. The top ten hold 3.9% of the sample, which has fewer than 75,000 clones, more than 70% seen once. This chain links TRBV19 with TRBJ1-2; D perhaps matches TRBD1 (6 bases). The sequence came from an older man with acute or convalescent COVID-19. Material: peripheral blood. CDR3 protein: CASSVPGAGVANYGYTF. CDR3 coding DNA: TGTGCCAGTAGTGTCCCCGGAGCAGGGGTCGCTAACTATGGCTACACCTTC.